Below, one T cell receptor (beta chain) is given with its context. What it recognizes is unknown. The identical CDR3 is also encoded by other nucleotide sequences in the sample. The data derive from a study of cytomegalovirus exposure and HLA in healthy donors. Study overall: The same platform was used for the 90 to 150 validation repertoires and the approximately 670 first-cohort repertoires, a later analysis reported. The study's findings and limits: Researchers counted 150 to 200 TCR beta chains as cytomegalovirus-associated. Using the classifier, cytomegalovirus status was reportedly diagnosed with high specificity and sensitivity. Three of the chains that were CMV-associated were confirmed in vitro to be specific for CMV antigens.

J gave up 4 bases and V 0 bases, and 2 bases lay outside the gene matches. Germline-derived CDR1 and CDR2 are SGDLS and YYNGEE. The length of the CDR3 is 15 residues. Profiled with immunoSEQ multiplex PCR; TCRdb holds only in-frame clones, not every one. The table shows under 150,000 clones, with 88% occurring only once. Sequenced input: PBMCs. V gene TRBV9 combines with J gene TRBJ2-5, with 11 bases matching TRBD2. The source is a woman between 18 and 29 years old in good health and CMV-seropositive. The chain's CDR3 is CASSVDSGRGETQYF. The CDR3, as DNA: TGTGCCAGCAGCGTAGATAGCGGGAGGGGAGAGACCCAGTACTTC.